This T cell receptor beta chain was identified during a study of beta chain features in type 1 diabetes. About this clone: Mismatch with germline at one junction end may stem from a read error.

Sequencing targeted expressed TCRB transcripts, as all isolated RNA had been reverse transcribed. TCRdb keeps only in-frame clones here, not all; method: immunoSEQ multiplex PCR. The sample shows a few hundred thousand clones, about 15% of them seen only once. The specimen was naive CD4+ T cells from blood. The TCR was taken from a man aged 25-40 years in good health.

The CDR3 is CARSGGPGEANVLTF. Here the CDR3 DNA reads TGTGCCCGCAGCGGGGGACCCGGAGAGGCCAACGTCCTGACTTTC. V and J are TRBV5-6 and TRBJ2-6, with TRBD2 matching 8 bases. Germline V gene sequence: CDR1 SGHDT, CDR2 YYEEEE. The CDR3 spans 15 residues.